This paragraph reports one T cell receptor (beta chain). Its specificity is unknown. The CDR3 has 14 residues. The V segment lost 6 bases and the J segment 5 bases; nucleotides outside the gene matches: 12. Per the germline V gene, CDR1 is DFQATT and CDR2 is SNEGSKA (reference sequence). TCRdb itself ran the RT-PCR reads through MiXCR, one entry per CDR3 protein. The sample has around 520,000 distinct CDR3 sequences; around 11% are singletons. This entry comes from a study of response to subunit inactivated influenza vaccine. Study-wide results and limits: Authors suggested seasonal influenza vaccinations each recruit few new T cells.

This sequence joins TRBV20-1 and TRBJ2-7; TRBD1 matches 8 bases. This TCR was sampled from a man between 45 and 60 years old who received an inactivated influenza vaccine. The source was PBMCs from blood, collected on the day of vaccination. The CDR3 loop is CSAGNQGQGDEQYF. The CDR3, as DNA: TGCAGTGCAGGGAACCAAGGACAGGGCGACGAGCAGTACTTC.